A selection of T cell receptor beta chains follows, all from one sample in a study of shared clonotypes between healthy human individuals. The method was immunoSEQ multiplex PCR; TCRdb's version includes in-frame clones alone and lacks a portion of them. The sample consists of approximately 1.4 million clones, approximately 98% of them appearing once. Sequenced material: naive CD4+ T cells sorted from blood. These receptors were taken from a man under 40 in good health. Each CDR3 is given with its conserved first and last residue. A D gene is named only where the DNA matches it firmly. Size is omitted from some rows. Given values are once, few, many or a class for expanded clones.

j_call clone_size d_call v_call cdr3_aa cdr3_nt
TRBJ2-5 - TRBD1 TRBV15 CATSQDRGETQYF TGTGCCACCAGCCAGGACAGGGGGGAGACCCAGTACTTC
TRBJ2-7 - TRBD2 TRBV7-6 CASSLGGLPNTEQYF TGTGCCAGCAGCTTGGGGGGACTACCCAATACCGAGCAGTACTTC
TRBJ2-3 once - TRBV5-1 CASSLGSRGESTDTQYF TGCGCCAGCAGCTTGGGGAGCAGGGGCGAAAGCACAGATACGCAGTATTTT
TRBJ2-3 once - TRBV7-6 CASSLLGARVSTDTQYF TGTGCCAGCAGCTTATTAGGGGCTAGAGTTAGCACAGATACGCAGTATTTT
TRBJ2-5 - - TRBV11-3 CASSFRIGETQYF TGTGCCAGCAGCTTTAGGATTGGAGAGACCCAGTACTTC
TRBJ2-7 - - TRBV28 CASSAPPAGVHEQYF TGTGCCAGCAGTGCCCCTCCTGCAGGGGTTCACGAGCAGTACTTC
TRBJ2-7 - TRBD2 TRBV7-2 CASSREAGLAGGKQYF TGTGCCAGCAGCCGTGAAGCGGGGCTAGCGGGAGGAAAGCAGTACTTC
TRBJ2-7 - TRBD2 TRBV11-3 CASSLYASGDSYEQYF TGTGCCAGCAGCTTGTACGCTAGCGGGGACTCCTACGAGCAGTACTTC
TRBJ1-1 - - TRBV18 CASSPRGEGTEAFF TGTGCCAGCTCACCACGAGGGGAAGGAACTGAAGCTTTCTTT
TRBJ1-2 - - TRBV7-3 CASSARGSSDGYTF TGTGCCAGCAGCGCACGAGGGAGCTCCGATGGCTACACCTTC
TRBJ2-3 once - TRBV5-4 CASSLGGLSTDTQYF TGTGCCAGCAGCTTGGGGGGCCTCAGCACAGATACGCAGTATTTT
TRBJ1-5 once - TRBV7-6 CASSLGANQPQHF TGTGCCAGCAGCCTGGGGGCTAATCAGCCCCAGCATTTT
TRBJ1-2 - - TRBV12-5 CASGLDRRDYTF TGTGCTAGTGGTTTGGACAGACGCGACTACACCTTC
TRBJ2-3 - TRBD2 TRBV5-1 CASSFDSGLGTDTQYF TGCGCCAGCAGCTTTGACAGTGGACTAGGCACAGATACGCAGTATTTT
TRBJ2-1 - TRBD2 TRBV28 CASSLMAGGISSYNEQFF TGTGCCAGCAGTTTAATGGCGGGAGGGATTAGCTCCTACAATGAGCAGTTCTTC
TRBJ2-5 - - TRBV25-1 CASSEPTAQETQYF TGTGCCAGCAGTGAGCCCACCGCGCAAGAGACCCAGTACTTC
TRBJ2-7 - - TRBV28 CASSLPNVGKRYEQYF TGTGCCAGCAGCCTTCCTAATGTGGGGAAGCGCTACGAGCAGTACTTC
TRBJ2-7 - TRBD2 TRBV7-9 CASSRTSRYEQYF TGCGCCAGCAGCCGGACTAGCCGGTACGAGCAGTACTTC
TRBJ1-4 once - TRBV5-1 CASSTTVNEKLFF TGCGCCAGCAGCACGACAGTAAATGAAAAACTGTTTTTT
TRBJ2-5 - TRBD1 TRBV6-1 CASRLPGTGQETQYF TGTGCCAGCAGGCTCCCCGGGACAGGACAAGAGACCCAGTACTTC
TRBJ1-1 - TRBD1 TRBV7-2 CASSRGPGQGESEAFF TGTGCCAGCAGCCGGGGTCCGGGACAGGGGGAATCTGAAGCTTTCTTT
TRBJ2-2 - - TRBV7-2 CASSLATTTVTGELFF TGTGCCAGCAGCTTAGCGACGACTACGGTCACCGGGGAGCTGTTTTTT
TRBJ2-2 - - TRBV25-1 CASSGGPNKNTGELFF TGTGCCAGCAGTGGGGGGCCGAACAAGAACACCGGGGAGCTGTTTTTT